One sample yielded the 28 T cell receptor beta chains listed below, sequenced in a study of cytomegalovirus exposure and HLA in healthy donors. Method: immunoSEQ multiplex PCR; TCRdb's copy keeps in-frame clones and lacks some. The sample has about 160,000 clones; about 96% are singletons. Sequencing was done on a sample of PBMCs. These receptors all come from a woman aged 18-29 years in good health and CMV-seronegative.

This clone has more than one count but fewer than ten. The V gene is TRBV2, the J gene TRBJ2-2; 9 nucleotides agree with TRBD1. The V segment lost 7 bases and the J segment 6 bases; nucleotides outside the gene matches: 6. Germline CDR1 and CDR2: SNHLY and FYNNEI. The CDR3 covers 14 residues. This CDR3 reads CASTGRQGAGELFF. The CDR3, as DNA: TGTGCCAGCACCGGACGACAGGGGGCCGGGGAGCTGTTTTTT.

This CDR3 is CASSLKPHPGNTGELFF. The CDR3 DNA reads as TGTGCCAGCAGCTTAAAACCCCACCCGGGTAACACCGGGGAGCTGTTTTTT. This sequence joins TRBV7-9 and TRBJ2-2; D is unclear. The germline V gene has CDR1 SEHNR and CDR2 FQNEAQ (reference sequence). CDR3 length: 17 residues. Trimming shortened V by 2 bases and J by 2 bases, and 15 bases separated the two germline ends.

This clone was detected once. This chain links TRBV15 with TRBJ2-5; perhaps TRBD1 as D (5 bases). Deletions cut 4 bases from V and 1 base from J, with 13 bases between. Germline V gene lookup returns CDR1 LNHNV and CDR2 YYDKDF (reference sequence). This CDR3 comprises 15 residues. The CDR3 DNA is TGTGCCACCAGCACGACCCGACAGTTCCAAGAGACCCAGTACTTC. Residues: CATSTTRQFQETQYF. The whole variable domain, filled in from reference TRBV15 and TRBJ2-5, reads DAMVIQNPRYQVTQFGKPVTLSCSQTLNHNVMYWYQQKSSQAPKLLFHYYDKDFNNEADTPDNFQSRRPNTSFCFLDIRSPGLGDTAMYLCATSTTRQFQETQYFGPGTRLLVL.

This clone showed up just a few times. This chain connects TRBV1 to TRBJ2-1; TRBD1 is taken as the D call from the table, unchecked against the DNA. TRBV1 is flagged as a pseudogene. This CDR3 comprises 13 residues. CDR3 in DNA: TGCACCAGCCCGAGGGGGCCGGGGAATGAGCAGTTCTTC. It encodes CTSPRGPGNEQFF.

This chain links TRBV18 with TRBJ1-4, with D uncertain. Germline V CDR1 and CDR2: KGHSH, LQKENI. V lost 3 bases, J lost 2 bases, and 10 bases lay in between. CDR3 length equals 15 residues. The CDR3 here is CASSPPGRTNEKLFF. CDR3 nucleotides: TGTGCCAGCTCACCGCCCGGGAGGACTAATGAAAAACTGTTTTTT.

This clone was recorded only once. The chain employs TRBV2 and TRBJ2-7; D gene ambiguous. Germline CDR1 reads SNHLY; CDR2 reads FYNNEI. CDR3 length equals 13 residues. V dropped 7 bases and J dropped 4 bases, with 14 bases sitting between them. CDR3 amino acids: CASIVSPPYEQYF. DNA of the CDR3: TGTGCCAGCATTGTTAGCCCGCCTTACGAGCAGTACTTC.

In its sample, this clone was seen a few times. The chain has TRBV4-1 and TRBJ1-5, with TRBD1 as a possible D gene (6 bases). Germline V gene data show CDR1 as MGHRA and CDR2 as YSYEKL. The V and J ends lost 4 bases and 0 bases respectively, with 10 bases between them. The CDR3 loop spans 15 amino acids. This CDR3 reads CASSPEQGSNQPQHF. DNA for the CDR3: TGCGCCAGCAGCCCTGAACAGGGTAGCAATCAGCCCCAGCATTTT.

V usage is TRBV6-5 and J usage is TRBJ2-7; 8 bases agree with TRBD1. V shed 10 bases, J shed 0 bases, and the junction held 8 bases outside the gene matches. The CDR3 covers 14 residues. CDR1 is MNHEY, CDR2 SVGAGI, per germline. The CDR3 sequence is CATTWGQASYEQYF. The CDR3 nucleotides read TGTGCCACCACCTGGGGACAGGCCTCCTACGAGCAGTACTTC.

Comments on this clone: At one end, the junction sequence differs from germline, possibly due to a read error. The CDR3 is CATSIGPAGGTEAFF. Written as DNA, the CDR3 is TGTGCCACTAGTATAGGCCCGGCTGGAGGCACTGAAGCTTTCTTT. V gene TRBV19 combines with J gene TRBJ1-1, with D unclear. There are 15 residues in the CDR3. Germline loops: CDR1 LNHDA, CDR2 SQIVND (reference sequence).

The chain is built from TRBV19 and TRBJ1-4, with D possibly matching TRBD1 (6 bases). This CDR3 contains 12 residues. The V gene lost 6 bases and the J gene lost 13 bases, with 15 bases spanning the gap. Germline V gives CDR1 LNHDA, CDR2 SQIVND (reference sequence). The CDR3 spells CASSGTTKRLFF. CDR3 nucleotides: TGTGCCAGTAGCGGGACAACTAAAAGACTGTTTTTT.

This sequence joins TRBV2 and TRBJ2-3; a weak D match, TRBD1 (6 bases). This CDR3 contains 14 residues. The V gene lost 6 bases and the J gene lost 7 bases, with 17 bases spanning the gap. Germline V CDR1 and CDR2: SNHLY, FYNNEI. CDR3 bases: TGTGCCAGCAGCACAGGGTTCCCGTCTCATACGCAGTATTTT. Protein product: CASSTGFPSHTQYF.

CDR3 bases: TGTGCCATCAGCTGGGACAGGGTTAATGAGCAGTACTTC. Translating gives CAISWDRVNEQYF. The rearrangement uses TRBV10-3 and TRBJ2-7; TRBD1 aligns across 9 bases. The CDR3 loop spans 13 amino acids. Germline-derived CDR1 and CDR2 are ENHRY and SYGVKD. The J segment lost 7 bases and the V segment lost 6 bases, leaving 7 bases of the junction unmatched.

The rearrangement links TRBV18 to TRBJ1-6, with 7 bases aligning to TRBD1. Germline loops: CDR1 KGHSH, CDR2 LQKENI. Losses at the gene ends were 2 bases for V and 6 bases for J; bases not matched to a gene: 7. The CDR3 has 16 residues. CDR3 loop: CASSPNTGTVNSPLHF. The CDR3 region has the DNA TGTGCCAGCTCACCAAACACCGGGACAGTTAATTCACCCCTCCACTTT.

The chain joins TRBV6-5 to TRBJ1-4, with unresolved D. V was cut by 7 bases and J by 7 bases, with 13 bases left in between. Looked up from germline, CDR1 is MNHEY and CDR2 is SVGAGI. The CDR3 length is 13 residues. CDR3 in amino acids: CASTNSGGEKLFF. In DNA form, the CDR3 reads TGTGCCAGCACTAACAGCGGTGGTGAAAAACTGTTTTTT.

This clone was seen only once. The chain recombines TRBV7-2 with TRBJ2-1; TRBD1 might be the D (6 bases). Trimming shortened V by 6 bases and J by 2 bases, and 11 bases separated the two germline ends. Germline-derived CDR1 and CDR2 are SGHTA and FQGNSA. This CDR3 comprises 14 residues. CDR3 sequence reads: CASSYRVTYNEQFF. In DNA, the CDR3 is TGTGCCAGCAGTTACAGGGTTACCTACAATGAGCAGTTCTTC.

J is TRBJ2-7 and V is TRBV5-1, with 12 bases that match TRBD2. The V gene end was trimmed by 4 bases and the J gene end by 6 bases; junction bases not matched to a gene: 8. Germline assignment: CDR1 SGHRS and CDR2 YFSETQ. The CDR3 length is 15 residues. The CDR3 coding sequence is TGCGCCAGCAGCCAACTAGCGGGGGGCCCTCCCGAGCAGTACTTC. Protein product: CASSQLAGGPPEQYF.

This clone was detected only once. This chain connects TRBV6-1 to TRBJ2-7; 11 nucleotides align to TRBD1. With 7 bases clipped from V and 2 bases from J, the junction kept 7 bases outside the gene matches. The CDR3 extends over 15 amino acids. Per the germline V gene, CDR1 is MNHNS and CDR2 is SASEGT. CDR3 in DNA: TGTGCCAGCAAGGTGCAGGGACAGGGGGCCTACGAGCAGTACTTC. This codes for CASKVQGQGAYEQYF.

The chain links TRBV19 to TRBJ2-7; 10 positions agree with TRBD1. The V gene's germline CDR1 is LNHDA and CDR2 SQIVND (reference sequence). The ends lost 0 bases at V and 0 bases at J; junction bases unmatched: 8. This CDR3 is 18 amino acids long. CDR3 DNA sequence: TGTGCCAGTAGTATAGATCTTCCGGGACAGGGGCACTCCTACGAGCAGTACTTC. It translates to CASSIDLPGQGHSYEQYF.

The V gene is TRBV18, the J gene TRBJ1-5; D is unresolved. V was trimmed by 6 bases and J by 5 bases, leaving 11 bases between them. Germline V gene data show CDR1 as KGHSH and CDR2 as LQKENI. There are 13 residues in the CDR3. The CDR3 protein is CASSSGSDQPQHF. The CDR3 DNA is TGTGCCAGCTCTAGCGGTTCTGATCAGCCCCAGCATTTT.

The V gene is TRBV19, the J gene TRBJ2-7, with 12 positions matching TRBD2. Germline values: CDR1 LNHDA, CDR2 SQIVND (reference sequence). Trimming cost V 3 bases and J 4 bases; bases outside gene matches: 7. The length of the CDR3 is 16 residues. In DNA, the CDR3 is TGTGCCAGTAGTATTCGGGCGACTAGCGGGGGTTACGAGCAGTACTTC. Translated: CASSIRATSGGYEQYF. The full variable domain, in which reference TRBV19 and TRBJ2-7 provide the parts outside the CDR3, is DGGITQSPKYLFRKEGQNVTLSCEQNLNHDAMYWYRQDPGQGLRLIYYSQIVNDFQKGDIAEGYSVSREKKESFPLTVTSAQKNPTAFYLCASSIRATSGGYEQYFGPGTRLTVT.

The J gene is TRBJ2-7, the V gene TRBV7-9; TRBD1 might be the D (7 bases). Deletions cut 1 base from V and 1 base from J, with 23 bases between. Germline V gene sequence: CDR1 SEHNR, CDR2 FQNEAQ (reference sequence). CDR3 size: 19 residues. CDR3: CASSLDPGGHQTRSYEQYF. In DNA, the CDR3 is TGTGCCAGCAGCTTAGACCCAGGGGGGCATCAGACTCGGTCCTACGAGCAGTACTTC.

CDR3 nucleotides: TGTGCCAGTAGTATAGATCTACGGGAGGGGAGGGAGACCCAGTACTTC. Translation gives CASSIDLREGRETQYF. The J gene is TRBJ2-5, the V gene TRBV19, with TRBD2 matching over 8 bases. The CDR3 spans 16 residues. J gave up 5 bases and V 0 bases, and 8 bases lay outside the gene matches. Germline assignment: CDR1 LNHDA and CDR2 SQIVND (reference sequence).

The chain is built from TRBV7-6 and TRBJ2-1; 12 bases align to TRBD2. Germline-derived CDR1 and CDR2 are SGHVS and FNYEAQ. J lost 5 bases, V lost 0 bases, and 14 bases had no gene match. The CDR3 has 20 residues. This chain's CDR3 is CASSLAWLAGGPMDDNEQFF. The CDR3 nucleotides read TGTGCCAGCAGCTTAGCCTGGCTAGCGGGGGGGCCGATGGATGACAATGAGCAGTTCTTC.

The chain carries TRBV19 and TRBJ2-5; the D gene is possibly TRBD2 (6 bases). Germline V gives CDR1 LNHDA, CDR2 SQIVND (reference sequence). CDR3 size: 15 residues. The germline V and J ends were trimmed by 5 bases and 3 bases, with 16 bases remaining between them. The CDR3 bases are TGTGCCAGTAGTGTAGTAAATGGAGGGGAAGAGACCCAGTACTTC. It translates to CASSVVNGGEETQYF.

The chain recombines TRBV7-8 with TRBJ1-2; D might be TRBD1 (6 bases). The CDR3 contains 17 residues. Trimming removed 2 bases from V and 2 bases from J, with 18 bases in between. Per the germline V gene, CDR1 is SGHVS and CDR2 is FQNEAQ. CDR3 nucleotides: TGTGCCAGCAGCTTAACGCATTTGGGGGGGCTAAACTATGGCTACACCTTC. It translates to CASSLTHLGGLNYGYTF.

CDR3 coding DNA: TGTGCCAGCAGCTTCGCCGGGACAGGGGGCGGTGGGGAGCTGTTTTTT. As protein: CASSFAGTGGGGELFF. The chain joins TRBV7-6 to TRBJ2-2, with 12 bases fitting TRBD1. The CDR3 length is 16 residues. Germline CDR1 is SGHVS and CDR2 is FNYEAQ. Trimming took 3 bases from V and 8 from J; bases not matched to a gene: 7. Full variable domain (remainder filled in from reference TRBV7-6 and TRBJ2-2): GAGVSQSPRYKVTKRGQDVALRCDPISGHVSLYWYRQALGQGPEFLTYFNYEAQQDKSGLPNDRFSAERPEGSISTLTIQRTEQRDSAMYRCASSFAGTGGGGELFFGEGSRLTVL.

This chain uses TRBV4-2 with TRBJ2-1; 10 bases are a match to TRBD2. The CDR3 extends over 16 amino acids. The germline V gene has CDR1 LGHNA and CDR2 YNFKEQ. With V trimmed by 2 bases and J by 5 bases, 6 bases remained unmatched. CDR3 residues: CASSQQLAGMDNEQFF. In DNA form, the CDR3 reads TGTGCCAGCAGCCAACAACTAGCGGGGATGGACAATGAGCAGTTCTTC.

The chain couples TRBV4-1 to TRBJ2-4; 12 positions agree with TRBD2. CDR1 is MGHRA, CDR2 YSYEKL, per germline. Germline trimming cut 0 bases from V and 0 bases from J; bases unmatched to any gene: 15. CDR3 length: 22 residues. The CDR3 DNA sequence: TGCGCCAGCAGCCAAGATCGAGGTCAGACTAGCGGGGGAAACTCAGCCAAAAACATTCAGTACTTC. Its protein product is CASSQDRGQTSGGNSAKNIQYF.